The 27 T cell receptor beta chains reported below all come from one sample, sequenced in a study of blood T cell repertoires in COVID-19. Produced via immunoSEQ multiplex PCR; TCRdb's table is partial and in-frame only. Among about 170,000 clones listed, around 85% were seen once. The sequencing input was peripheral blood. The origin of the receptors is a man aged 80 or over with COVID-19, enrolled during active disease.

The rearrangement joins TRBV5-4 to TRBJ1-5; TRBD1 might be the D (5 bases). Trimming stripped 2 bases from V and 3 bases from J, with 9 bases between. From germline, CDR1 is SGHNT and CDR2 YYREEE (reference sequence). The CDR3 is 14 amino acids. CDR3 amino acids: CASSFRGSNQPQHF. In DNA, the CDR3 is TGTGCCAGCAGCTTTCGGGGGTCCAATCAGCCCCAGCATTTT.

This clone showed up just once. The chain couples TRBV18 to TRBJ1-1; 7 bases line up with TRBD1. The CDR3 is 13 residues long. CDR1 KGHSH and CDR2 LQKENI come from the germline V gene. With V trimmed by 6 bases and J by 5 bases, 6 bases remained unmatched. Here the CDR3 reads CASSRDSLTEAFF. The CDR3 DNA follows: TGTGCCAGCTCTCGGGACAGCCTTACTGAAGCTTTCTTT.

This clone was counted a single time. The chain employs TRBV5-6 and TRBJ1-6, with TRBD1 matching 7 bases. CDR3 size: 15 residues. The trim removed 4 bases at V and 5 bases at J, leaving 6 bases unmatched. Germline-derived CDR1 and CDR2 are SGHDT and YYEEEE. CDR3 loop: CASSPGTVNNSPLHF. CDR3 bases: TGTGCCAGCAGCCCGGGGACAGTTAATAATTCACCCCTCCACTTT.

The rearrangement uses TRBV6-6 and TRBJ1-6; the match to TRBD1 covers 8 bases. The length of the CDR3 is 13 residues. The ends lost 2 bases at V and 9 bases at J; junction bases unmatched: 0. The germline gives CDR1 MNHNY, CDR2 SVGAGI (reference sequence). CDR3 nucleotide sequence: TGTGCCAGCAGTTACGACAGGGGTTCACCCCTCCACTTT. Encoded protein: CASSYDRGSPLHF.

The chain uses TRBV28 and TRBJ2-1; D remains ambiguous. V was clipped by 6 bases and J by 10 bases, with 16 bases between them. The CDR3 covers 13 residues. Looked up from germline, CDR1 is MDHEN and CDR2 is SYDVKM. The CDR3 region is CASSSASLPEQFF. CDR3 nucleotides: TGTGCCAGCAGCTCAGCGAGCCTCCCGGAGCAGTTCTTC.

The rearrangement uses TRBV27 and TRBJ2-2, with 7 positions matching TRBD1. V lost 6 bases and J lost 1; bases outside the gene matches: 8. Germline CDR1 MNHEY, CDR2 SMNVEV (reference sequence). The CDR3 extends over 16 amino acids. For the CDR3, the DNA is TGTGCCAGCAGGTCCTACAGGGGCCAGAACACCGGGGAGCTGTTTTTT. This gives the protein CASRSYRGQNTGELFF.

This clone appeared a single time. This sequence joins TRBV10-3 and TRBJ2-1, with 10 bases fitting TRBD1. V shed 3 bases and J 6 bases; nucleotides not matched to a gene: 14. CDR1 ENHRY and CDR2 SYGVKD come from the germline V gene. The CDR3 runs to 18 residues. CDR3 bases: TGTGCCATCAGTGATGGGCTGAACGGGGACAGGGGAAGCAATGAGCAGTTCTTC. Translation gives CAISDGLNGDRGSNEQFF.

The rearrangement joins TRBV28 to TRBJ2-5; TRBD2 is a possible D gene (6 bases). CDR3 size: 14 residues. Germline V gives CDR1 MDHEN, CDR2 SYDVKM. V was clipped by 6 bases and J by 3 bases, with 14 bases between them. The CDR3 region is CASRPWTIEETQYF. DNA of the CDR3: TGTGCCAGCAGACCTTGGACTATTGAAGAGACCCAGTACTTC.

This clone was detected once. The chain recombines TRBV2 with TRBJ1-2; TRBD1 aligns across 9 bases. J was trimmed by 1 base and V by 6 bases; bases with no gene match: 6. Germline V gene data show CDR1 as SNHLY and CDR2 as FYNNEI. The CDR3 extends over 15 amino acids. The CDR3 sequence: CASREQGASNYGYTF. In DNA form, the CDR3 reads TGTGCCAGCAGAGAACAGGGGGCGAGTAACTATGGCTACACCTTC.

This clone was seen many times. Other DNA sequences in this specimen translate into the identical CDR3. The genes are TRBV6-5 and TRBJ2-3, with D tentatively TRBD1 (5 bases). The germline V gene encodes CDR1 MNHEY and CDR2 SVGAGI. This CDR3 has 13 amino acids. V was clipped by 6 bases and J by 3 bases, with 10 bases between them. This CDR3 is CASRIQGTDTQYF. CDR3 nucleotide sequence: TGTGCCAGCAGAATCCAGGGAACAGATACGCAGTATTTT.

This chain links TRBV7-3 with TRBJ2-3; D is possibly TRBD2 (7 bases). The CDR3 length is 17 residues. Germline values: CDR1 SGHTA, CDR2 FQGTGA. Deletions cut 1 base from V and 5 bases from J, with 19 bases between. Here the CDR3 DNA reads TGTGCCAGCAGCTTAAACGTGGGGGGGCCTGAGGGAGATACGCAGTATTTT. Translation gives CASSLNVGGPEGDTQYF.

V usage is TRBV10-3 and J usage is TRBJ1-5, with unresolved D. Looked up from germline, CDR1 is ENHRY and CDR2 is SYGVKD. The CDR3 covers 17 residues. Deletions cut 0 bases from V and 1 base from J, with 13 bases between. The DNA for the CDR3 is TGTGCCATCAGTGAGTCGTATAGATCCACCAGCAATCAGCCCCAGCATTTT. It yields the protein CAISESYRSTSNQPQHF.

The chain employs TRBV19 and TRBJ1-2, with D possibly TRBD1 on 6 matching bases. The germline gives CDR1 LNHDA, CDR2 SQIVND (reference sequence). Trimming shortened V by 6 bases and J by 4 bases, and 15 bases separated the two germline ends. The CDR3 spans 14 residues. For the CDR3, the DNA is TGTGCCAGTAGGCCACCAGGGGCTTCCTATGGCTACACCTTC. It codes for CASRPPGASYGYTF.

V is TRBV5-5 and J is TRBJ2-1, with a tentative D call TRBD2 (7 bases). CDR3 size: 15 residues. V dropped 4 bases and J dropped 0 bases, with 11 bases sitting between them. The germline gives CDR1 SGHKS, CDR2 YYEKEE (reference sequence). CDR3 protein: CASSERGGSYNEQFF. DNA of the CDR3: TGTGCCAGCAGCGAGAGGGGGGGCTCCTACAATGAGCAGTTCTTC.

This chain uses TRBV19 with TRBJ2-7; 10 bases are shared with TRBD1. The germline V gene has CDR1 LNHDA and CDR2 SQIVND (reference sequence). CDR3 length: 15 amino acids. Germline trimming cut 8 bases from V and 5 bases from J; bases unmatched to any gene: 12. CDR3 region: CASRKAGTGEHEQYF. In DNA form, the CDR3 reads TGTGCCAGTCGGAAAGCGGGGACAGGGGAACACGAGCAGTACTTC.

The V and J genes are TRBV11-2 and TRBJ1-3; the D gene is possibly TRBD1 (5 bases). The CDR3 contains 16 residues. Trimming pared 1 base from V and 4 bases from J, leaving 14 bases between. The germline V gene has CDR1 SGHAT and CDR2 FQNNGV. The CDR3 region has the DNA TGTGCCAGCAGCTTAGCCTTGGGGGGGGTCGGAAACACCATATATTTT. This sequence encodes CASSLALGGVGNTIYF. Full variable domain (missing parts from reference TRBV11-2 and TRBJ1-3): EAGVAQSPRYKIIEKRQSVAFWCNPISGHATLYWYQQILGQGPKLLIQFQNNGVVDDSQLPKDRFSAERLKGVDSTLKIQPAKLEDSAVYLCASSLALGGVGNTIYFGEGSWLTVV.

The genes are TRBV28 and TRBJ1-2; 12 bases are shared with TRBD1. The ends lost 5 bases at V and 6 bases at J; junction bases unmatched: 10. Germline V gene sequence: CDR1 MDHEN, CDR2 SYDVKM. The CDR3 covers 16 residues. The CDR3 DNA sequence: TGTGCCAGCAGTACAATCGGGACAGGGGGCTTGGATGGCTACACCTTC. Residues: CASSTIGTGGLDGYTF.

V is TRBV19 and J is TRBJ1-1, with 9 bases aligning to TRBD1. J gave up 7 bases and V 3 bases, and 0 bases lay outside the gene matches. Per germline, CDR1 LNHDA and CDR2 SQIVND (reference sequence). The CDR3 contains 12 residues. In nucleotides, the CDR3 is TGTGCCAGTAGTATGGGACAGGGTGAAGCTTTCTTT. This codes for CASSMGQGEAFF.

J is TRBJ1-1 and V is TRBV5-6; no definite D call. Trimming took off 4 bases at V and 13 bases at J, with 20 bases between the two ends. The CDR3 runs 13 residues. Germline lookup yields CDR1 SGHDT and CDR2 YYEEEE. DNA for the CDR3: TGTGCCAGCAGCCTAGTTCAAGGCACTGTCGTTTTCTTT. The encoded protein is CASSLVQGTVVFF.

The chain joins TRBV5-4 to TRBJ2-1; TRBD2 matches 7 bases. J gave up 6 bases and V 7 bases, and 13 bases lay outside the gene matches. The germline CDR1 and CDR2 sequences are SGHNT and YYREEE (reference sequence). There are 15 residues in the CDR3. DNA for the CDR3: TGTGCCAGCGATCCAATGGGGGGGAGAGGCAATGAGCAGTTCTTC. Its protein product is CASDPMGGRGNEQFF. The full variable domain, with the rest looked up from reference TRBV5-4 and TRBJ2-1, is ETGVTQSPTHLIKTRGQQVTLRCSSQSGHNTVSWYQQALGQGPQFIFQYYREEENGRGNFPPRFSGLQFPNYSSELNVNALELDDSALYLCASDPMGGRGNEQFFGPGTRLTVL.

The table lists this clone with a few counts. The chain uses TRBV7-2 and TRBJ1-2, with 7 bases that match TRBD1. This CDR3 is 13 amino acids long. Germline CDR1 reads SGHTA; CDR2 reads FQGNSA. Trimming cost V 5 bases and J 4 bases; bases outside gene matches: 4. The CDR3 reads CASSPTGSYGYTF. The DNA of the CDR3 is TGTGCCAGCAGCCCGACAGGGAGCTATGGCTACACCTTC.

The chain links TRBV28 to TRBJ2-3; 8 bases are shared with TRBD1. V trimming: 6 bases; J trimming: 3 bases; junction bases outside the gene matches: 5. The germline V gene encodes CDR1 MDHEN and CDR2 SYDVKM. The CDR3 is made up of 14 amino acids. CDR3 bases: TGTGCCAGCAGCACTACAGGGGGGACAGATACGCAGTATTTT. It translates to CASSTTGGTDTQYF.

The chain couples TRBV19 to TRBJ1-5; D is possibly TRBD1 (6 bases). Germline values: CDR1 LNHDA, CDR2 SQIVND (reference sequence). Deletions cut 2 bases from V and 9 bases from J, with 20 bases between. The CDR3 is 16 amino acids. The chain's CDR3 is CASSIRDIIFSSPQHF. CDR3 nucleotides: TGTGCCAGTAGTATACGGGACATTATCTTCTCGTCGCCCCAGCATTTT. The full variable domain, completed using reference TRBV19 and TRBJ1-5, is DGGITQSPKYLFRKEGQNVTLSCEQNLNHDAMYWYRQDPGQGLRLIYYSQIVNDFQKGDIAEGYSVSREKKESFPLTVTSAQKNPTAFYLCASSIRDIIFSSPQHFGDGTRLSIL.

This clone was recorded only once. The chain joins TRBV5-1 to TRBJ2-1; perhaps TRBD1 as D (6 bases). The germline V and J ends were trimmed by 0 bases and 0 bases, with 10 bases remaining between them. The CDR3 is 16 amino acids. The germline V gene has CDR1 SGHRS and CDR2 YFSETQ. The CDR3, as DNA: TGCGCCAGCAGCTTGGCCACAGGGTACTCCTACAATGAGCAGTTCTTC. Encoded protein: CASSLATGYSYNEQFF.

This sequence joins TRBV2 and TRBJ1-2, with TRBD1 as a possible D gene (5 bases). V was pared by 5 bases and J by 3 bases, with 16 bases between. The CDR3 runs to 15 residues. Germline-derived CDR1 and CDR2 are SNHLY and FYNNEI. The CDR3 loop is CASSRTMTGDYGYTF. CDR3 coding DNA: TGTGCCAGCAGTCGGACCATGACGGGGGACTATGGCTACACCTTC.

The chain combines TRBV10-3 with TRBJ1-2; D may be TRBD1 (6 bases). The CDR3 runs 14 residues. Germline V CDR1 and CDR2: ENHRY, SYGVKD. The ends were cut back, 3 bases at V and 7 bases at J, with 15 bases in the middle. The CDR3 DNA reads TGTGCCATCAGTGATAAGGGGGTAGCTTTTGGCTACACCTTC. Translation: CAISDKGVAFGYTF.

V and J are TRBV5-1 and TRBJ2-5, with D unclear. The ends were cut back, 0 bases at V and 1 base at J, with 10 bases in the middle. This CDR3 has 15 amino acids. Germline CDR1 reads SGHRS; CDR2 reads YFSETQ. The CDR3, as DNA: TGCGCCAGCAGCTTGGCCAAACAAATCCAAGAGACCCAGTACTTC. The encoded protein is CASSLAKQIQETQYF.